A selection of T cell receptor beta chains follows, all from one sample in a study of T-cell memory formation after mild COVID-19. TCRdb analysed the 5' RACE reads with MiXCR anew, one entry per CDR3 protein. Found here are about 470,000 distinct CDR3 sequences, roughly 18% of them singletons; the top ten hold roughly 12%. The sample was PBMCs or a T cell subset sorted from them (not recorded which). Source of these receptors: an adult woman who had mild COVID-19 (a few samples of this study predate the infection). Cell type and time point are not known. Both conserved end residues are part of each CDR3. A D gene is named only where the DNA matches it firmly. The size entry is marked missing in some rows and otherwise reads once, few, many or a size class.

V,D,J,size,CDR3,DNA
TRBV7-9,TRBD1,TRBJ2-7,.,CASSTGGGTAYEQYF,TGTGCCAGCAGCACAGGGGGCGGGACAGCCTACGAGCAGTACTTC
TRBV7-6,.,TRBJ2-5,few,CASTLFFGETQYF,TGTGCCAGCACCCTCTTTTTCGGGGAGACCCAGTACTTC
TRBV7-9,.,TRBJ2-1,few,CASSRAVGTAIFF,TGTGCCAGCAGCCGGGCGGTCGGGACGGCCATCTTCTTC
TRBV29-1,.,TRBJ1-1,.,CSVALGVNTEAFF,TGCAGCGTTGCCCTTGGGGTGAACACTGAAGCTTTCTTT
TRBV9,TRBD2,TRBJ2-5,.,CASSVNGGDETQYF,TGTGCCAGCAGCGTAAATGGGGGGGATGAGACCCAGTACTTC
TRBV10-3,.,TRBJ2-7,.,CAISEGGYEQYF,TGTGCCATCAGTGAAGGGGGCTACGAGCAGTACTTC
TRBV12-3/TRBV12-4,TRBD1,TRBJ1-2,.,CASSPDRGRIYGYTF,TGTGCCAGCAGCCCCGACAGGGGCCGTATCTATGGCTACACCTTC
TRBV9,.,TRBJ2-5,.,CASSVAPRETQYF,TGTGCCAGCAGCGTAGCCCCTCGAGAGACCCAGTACTTC
TRBV6-1,.,TRBJ1-2,.,CASSEGLYYGYTF,TGTGCCAGCAGTGAAGGGCTTTACTATGGCTACACCTTC
TRBV12-3/TRBV12-4,TRBD1,TRBJ1-6,few,CASTIGDSEFSPLHF,TGTGCCAGCACTATAGGGGACAGTGAGTTTTCACCCCTCCACTTT
TRBV7-9,.,TRBJ1-2,few,CASSLVVGHNYGYTF,TGTGCCAGCAGCTTAGTAGTGGGACATAACTATGGCTACACCTTC
TRBV7-9,.,TRBJ2-7,.,CASTPRDSAYEQYF,TGTGCCAGCACCCCCCGGGACTCAGCCTACGAGCAGTACTTC
TRBV4-1,TRBD1,TRBJ1-6,few,CASSHLSPGQGDPPPLHF,TGCGCCAGCAGCCATCTTTCTCCGGGACAGGGGGACCCCCCACCCCTCCACTTT
TRBV10-3,.,TRBJ2-2,few,CATRPLSDSTGELFF,TGTGCCACCCGCCCTCTTAGTGACTCCACCGGGGAGCTGTTTTTT